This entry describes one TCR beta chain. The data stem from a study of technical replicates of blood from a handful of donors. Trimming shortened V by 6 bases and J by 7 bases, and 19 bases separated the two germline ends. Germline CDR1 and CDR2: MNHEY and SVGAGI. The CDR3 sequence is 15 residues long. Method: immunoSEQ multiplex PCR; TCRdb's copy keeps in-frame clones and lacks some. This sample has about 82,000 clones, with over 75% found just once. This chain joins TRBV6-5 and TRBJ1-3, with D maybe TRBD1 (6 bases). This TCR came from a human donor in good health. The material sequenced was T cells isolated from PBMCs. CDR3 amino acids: CASSPNRDLGNTIYF. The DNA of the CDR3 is TGTGCCAGCAGCCCAAACAGGGATCTGGGGAACACCATATATTTT.